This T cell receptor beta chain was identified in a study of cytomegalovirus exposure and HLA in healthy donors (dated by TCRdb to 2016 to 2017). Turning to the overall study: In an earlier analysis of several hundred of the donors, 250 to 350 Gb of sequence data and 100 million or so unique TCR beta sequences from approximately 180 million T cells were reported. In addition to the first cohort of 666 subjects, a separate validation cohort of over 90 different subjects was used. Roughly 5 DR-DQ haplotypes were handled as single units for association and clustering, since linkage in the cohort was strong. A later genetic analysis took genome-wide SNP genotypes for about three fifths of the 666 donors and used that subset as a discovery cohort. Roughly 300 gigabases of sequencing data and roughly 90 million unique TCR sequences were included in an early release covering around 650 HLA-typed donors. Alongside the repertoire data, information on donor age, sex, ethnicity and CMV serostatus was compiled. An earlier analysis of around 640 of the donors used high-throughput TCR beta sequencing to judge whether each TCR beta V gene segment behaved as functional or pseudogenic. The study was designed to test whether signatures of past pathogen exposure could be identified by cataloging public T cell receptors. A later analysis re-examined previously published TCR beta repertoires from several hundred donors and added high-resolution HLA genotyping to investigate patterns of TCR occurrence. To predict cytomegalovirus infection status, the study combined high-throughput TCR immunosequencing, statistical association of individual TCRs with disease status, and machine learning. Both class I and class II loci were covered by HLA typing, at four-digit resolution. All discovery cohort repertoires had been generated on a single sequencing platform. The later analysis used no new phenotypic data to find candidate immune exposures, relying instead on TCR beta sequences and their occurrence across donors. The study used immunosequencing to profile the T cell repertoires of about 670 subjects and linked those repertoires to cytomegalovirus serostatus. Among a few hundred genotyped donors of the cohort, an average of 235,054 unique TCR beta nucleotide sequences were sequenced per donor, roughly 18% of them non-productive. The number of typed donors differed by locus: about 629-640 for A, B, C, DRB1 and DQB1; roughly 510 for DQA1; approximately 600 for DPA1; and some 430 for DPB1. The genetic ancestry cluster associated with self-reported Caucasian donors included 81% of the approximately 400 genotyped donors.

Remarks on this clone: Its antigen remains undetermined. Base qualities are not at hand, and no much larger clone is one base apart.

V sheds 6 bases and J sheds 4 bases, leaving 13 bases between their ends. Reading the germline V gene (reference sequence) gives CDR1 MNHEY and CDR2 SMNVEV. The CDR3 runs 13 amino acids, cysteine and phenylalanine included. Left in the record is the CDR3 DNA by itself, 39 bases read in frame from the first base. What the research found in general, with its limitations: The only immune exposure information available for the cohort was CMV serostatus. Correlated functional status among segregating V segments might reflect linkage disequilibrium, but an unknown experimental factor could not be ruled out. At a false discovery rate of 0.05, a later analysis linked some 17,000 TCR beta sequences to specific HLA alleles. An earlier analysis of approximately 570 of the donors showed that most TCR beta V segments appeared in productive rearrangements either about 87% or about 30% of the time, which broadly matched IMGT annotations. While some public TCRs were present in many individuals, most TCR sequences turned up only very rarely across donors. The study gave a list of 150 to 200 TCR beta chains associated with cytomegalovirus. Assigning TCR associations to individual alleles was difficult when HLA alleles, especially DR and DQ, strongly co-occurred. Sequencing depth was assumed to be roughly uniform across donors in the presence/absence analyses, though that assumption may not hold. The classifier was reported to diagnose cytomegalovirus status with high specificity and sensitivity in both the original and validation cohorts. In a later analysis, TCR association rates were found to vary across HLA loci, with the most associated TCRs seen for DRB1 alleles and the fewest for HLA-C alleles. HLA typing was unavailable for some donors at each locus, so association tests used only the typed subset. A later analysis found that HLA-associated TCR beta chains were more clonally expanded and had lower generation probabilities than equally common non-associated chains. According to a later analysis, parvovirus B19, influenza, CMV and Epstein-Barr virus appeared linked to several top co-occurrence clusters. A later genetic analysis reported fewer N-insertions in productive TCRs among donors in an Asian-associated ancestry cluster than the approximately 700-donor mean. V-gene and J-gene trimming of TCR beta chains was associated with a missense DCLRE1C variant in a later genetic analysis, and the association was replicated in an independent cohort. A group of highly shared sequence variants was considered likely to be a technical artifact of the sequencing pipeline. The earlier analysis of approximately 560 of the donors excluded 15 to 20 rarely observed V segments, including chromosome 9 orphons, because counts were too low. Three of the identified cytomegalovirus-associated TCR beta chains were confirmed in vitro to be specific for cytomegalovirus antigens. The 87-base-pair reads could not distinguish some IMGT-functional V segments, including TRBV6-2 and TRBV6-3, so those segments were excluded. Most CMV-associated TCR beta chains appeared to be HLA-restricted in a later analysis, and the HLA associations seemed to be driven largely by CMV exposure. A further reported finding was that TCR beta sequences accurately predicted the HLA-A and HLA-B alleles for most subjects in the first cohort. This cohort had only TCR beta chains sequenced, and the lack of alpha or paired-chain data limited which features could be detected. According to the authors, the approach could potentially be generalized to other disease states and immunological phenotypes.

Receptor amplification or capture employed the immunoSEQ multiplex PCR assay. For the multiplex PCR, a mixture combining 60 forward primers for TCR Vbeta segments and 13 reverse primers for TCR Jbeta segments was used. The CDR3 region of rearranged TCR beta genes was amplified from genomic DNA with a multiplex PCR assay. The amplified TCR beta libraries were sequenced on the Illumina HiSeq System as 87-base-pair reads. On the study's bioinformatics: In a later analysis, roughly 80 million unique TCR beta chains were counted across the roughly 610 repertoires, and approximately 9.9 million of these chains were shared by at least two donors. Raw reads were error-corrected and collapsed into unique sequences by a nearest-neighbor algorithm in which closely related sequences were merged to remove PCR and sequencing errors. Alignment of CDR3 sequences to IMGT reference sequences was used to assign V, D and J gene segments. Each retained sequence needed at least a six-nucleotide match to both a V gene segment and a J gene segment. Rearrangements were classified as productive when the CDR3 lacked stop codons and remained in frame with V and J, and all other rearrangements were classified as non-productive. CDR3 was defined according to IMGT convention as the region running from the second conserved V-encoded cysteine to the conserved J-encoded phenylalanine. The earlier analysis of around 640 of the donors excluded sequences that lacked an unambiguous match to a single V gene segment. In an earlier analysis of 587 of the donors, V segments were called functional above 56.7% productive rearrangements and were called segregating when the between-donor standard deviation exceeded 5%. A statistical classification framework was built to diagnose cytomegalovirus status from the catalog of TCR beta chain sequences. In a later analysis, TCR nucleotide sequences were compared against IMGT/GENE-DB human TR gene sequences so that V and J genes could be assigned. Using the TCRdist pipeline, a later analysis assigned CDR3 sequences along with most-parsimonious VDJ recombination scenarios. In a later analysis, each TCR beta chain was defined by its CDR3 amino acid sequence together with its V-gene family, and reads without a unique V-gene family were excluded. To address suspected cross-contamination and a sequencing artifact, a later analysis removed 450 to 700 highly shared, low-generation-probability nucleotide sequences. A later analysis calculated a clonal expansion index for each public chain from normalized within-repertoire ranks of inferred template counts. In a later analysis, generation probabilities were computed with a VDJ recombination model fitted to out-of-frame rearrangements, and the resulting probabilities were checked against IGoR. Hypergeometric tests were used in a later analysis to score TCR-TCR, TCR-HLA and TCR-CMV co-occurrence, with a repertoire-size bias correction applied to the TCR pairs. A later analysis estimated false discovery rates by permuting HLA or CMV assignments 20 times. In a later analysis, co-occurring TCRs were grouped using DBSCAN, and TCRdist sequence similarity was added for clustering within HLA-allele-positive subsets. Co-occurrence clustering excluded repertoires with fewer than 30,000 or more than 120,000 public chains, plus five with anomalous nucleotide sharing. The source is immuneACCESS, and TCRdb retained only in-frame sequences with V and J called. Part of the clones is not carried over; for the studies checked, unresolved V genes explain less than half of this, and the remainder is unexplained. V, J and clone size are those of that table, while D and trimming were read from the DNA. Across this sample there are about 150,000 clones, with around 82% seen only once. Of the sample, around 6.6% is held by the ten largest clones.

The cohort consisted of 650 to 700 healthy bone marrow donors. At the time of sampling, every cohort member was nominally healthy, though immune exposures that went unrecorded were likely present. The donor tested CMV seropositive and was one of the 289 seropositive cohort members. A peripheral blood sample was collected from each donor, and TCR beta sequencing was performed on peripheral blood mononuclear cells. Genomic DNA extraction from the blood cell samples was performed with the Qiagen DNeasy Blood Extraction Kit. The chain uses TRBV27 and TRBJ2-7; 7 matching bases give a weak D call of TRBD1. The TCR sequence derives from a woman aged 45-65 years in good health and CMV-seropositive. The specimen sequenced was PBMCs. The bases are TGTGCCAGCAGGCGGGACAGCGCTTACGAGCAGTACTTC. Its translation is CASRRDSAYEQYF.